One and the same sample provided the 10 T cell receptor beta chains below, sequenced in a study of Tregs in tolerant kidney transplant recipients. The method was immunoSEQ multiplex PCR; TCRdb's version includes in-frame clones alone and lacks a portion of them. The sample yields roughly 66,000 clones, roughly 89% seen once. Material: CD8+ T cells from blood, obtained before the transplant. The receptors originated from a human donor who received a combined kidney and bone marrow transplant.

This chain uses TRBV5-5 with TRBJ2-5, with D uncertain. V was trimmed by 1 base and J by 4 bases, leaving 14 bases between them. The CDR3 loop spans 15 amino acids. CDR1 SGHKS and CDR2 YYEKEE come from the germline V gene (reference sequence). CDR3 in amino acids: CASSLTQTPRETQYF. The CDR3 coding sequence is TGTGCCAGCAGCTTGACACAGACCCCGCGAGAGACCCAGTACTTC.

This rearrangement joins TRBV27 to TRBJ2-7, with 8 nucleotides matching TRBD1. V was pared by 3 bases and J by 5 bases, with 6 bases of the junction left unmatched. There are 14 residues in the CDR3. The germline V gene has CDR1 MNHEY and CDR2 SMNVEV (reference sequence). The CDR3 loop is CASSLSRGRNEQYF. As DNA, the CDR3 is TGTGCCAGCAGTTTGAGCAGGGGGCGAAACGAGCAGTACTTC.

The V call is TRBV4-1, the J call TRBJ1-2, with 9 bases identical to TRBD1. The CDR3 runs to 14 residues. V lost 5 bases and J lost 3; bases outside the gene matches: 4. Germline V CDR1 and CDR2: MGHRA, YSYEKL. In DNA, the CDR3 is TGCGCCAGCAGCTTCCGACAGGGGGACTATGGCTACACCTTC. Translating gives CASSFRQGDYGYTF.

CDR3 bases: TGTGCCAGTAGTATTGGGACACGTAATAGCAATCAGCCCCAGCATTTT. It is translated as CASSIGTRNSNQPQHF. This chain uses TRBV19 with TRBJ1-5; D possibly corresponds to TRBD1 (6 bases). CDR1 is LNHDA and CDR2 is SQIVND in the germline V gene (reference sequence). This CDR3 has 16 residues. The V end lost 3 bases, the J end lost 0 bases, and 12 bases lay between the germline ends.

DNA for the CDR3: TGTGCCAGCAGCCCCCCCCCTGGGGGCCGGACTGAAGCTTTCTTT. Translated: CASSPPPGGRTEAFF. The chain recombines TRBV27 with TRBJ1-1; D may be TRBD1 (6 bases). Trimming removed 6 bases from V and 5 bases from J, with 19 bases in between. The CDR3 sequence is 15 residues long. Germline V lookup: CDR1 MNHEY, CDR2 SMNVEV (reference sequence).

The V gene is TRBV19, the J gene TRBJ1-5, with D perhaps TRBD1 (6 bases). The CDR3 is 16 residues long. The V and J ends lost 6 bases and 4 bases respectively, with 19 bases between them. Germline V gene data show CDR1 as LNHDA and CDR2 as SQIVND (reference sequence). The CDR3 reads CASSRTTGRVNQPQHF. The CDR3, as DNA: TGTGCCAGTAGCAGAACGACAGGCAGGGTTAATCAGCCCCAGCATTTT.

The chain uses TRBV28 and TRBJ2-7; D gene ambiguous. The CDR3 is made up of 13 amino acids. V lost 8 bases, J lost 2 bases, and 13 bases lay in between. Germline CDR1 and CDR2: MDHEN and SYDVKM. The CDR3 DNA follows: TGTGCCAGCTTGGGCCTATATACCTACGAGCAGTACTTC. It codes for CASLGLYTYEQYF.

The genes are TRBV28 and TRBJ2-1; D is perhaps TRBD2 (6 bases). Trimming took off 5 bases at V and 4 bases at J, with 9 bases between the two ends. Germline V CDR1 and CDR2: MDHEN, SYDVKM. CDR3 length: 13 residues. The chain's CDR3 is CASSIAVYNEQFF. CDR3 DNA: TGTGCCAGCAGTATAGCGGTTTACAATGAGCAGTTCTTC.

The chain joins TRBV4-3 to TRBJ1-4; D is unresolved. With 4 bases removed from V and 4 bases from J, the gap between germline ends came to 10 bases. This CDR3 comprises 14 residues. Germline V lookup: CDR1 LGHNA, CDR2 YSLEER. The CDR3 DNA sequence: TGCGCCAGCAGCCCGAGAGGGAATAATGAAAAACTGTTTTTT. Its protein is CASSPRGNNEKLFF.

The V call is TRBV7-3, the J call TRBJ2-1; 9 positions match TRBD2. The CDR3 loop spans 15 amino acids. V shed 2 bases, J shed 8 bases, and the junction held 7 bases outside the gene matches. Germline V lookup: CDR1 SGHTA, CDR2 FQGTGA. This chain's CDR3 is CASSLGSGGGDEQFF. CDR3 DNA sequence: TGTGCCAGCAGCTTAGGTAGCGGGGGAGGAGATGAGCAGTTCTTC. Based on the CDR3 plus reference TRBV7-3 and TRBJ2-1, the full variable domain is GAGVSQTPSNKVTEKGKYVELRCDPISGHTALYWYRQSLGQGPEFLIYFQGTGAADDSGLPNDRFFAVRPEGSVSTLKIQRTERGDSAVYLCASSLGSGGGDEQFFGPGTRLTVL.